These T cell receptor beta chains were read from a single sample in a study of technical replicates of blood from a handful of donors. TCRdb's table, derived via immunoSEQ multiplex PCR, lists solely in-frame clones and lacks some. The sample carries 100,000 or so clones, over 90% recorded once. The sample comprised T cells isolated from PBMCs. Source of these receptors: a human donor in good health. CDR3s include the opening cysteine and the closing phenylalanine or tryptophan. D genes are given only for firm matches.

d_call	v_call	j_call	cdr3_aa
.	TRBV28	TRBJ2-4	CASSLTGLAKNIQYF
.	TRBV7-9	TRBJ2-3	CASSLASPTSTDTQYF
TRBD2	TRBV11-2	TRBJ2-2	CASSPGTSGRPNTGELFF
.	TRBV11-2	TRBJ2-6	CASSPRRRGVSSGANVLTF
.	TRBV30	TRBJ2-7	CAWSVTAGTYEQYF
.	TRBV5-1	TRBJ2-5	CASRATITLVETQYF
TRBD1	TRBV30	TRBJ1-2	CAWIFRDRAYYGYTF
TRBD1	TRBV6-5	TRBJ2-7	CASSSGTGGYEQYF
.	TRBV14	TRBJ2-5	CASSPKTTFTTSRGKQETQYF
.	TRBV21-1	TRBJ1-5	CASSLTGASNQPQHF
.	TRBV29-1	TRBJ2-4	CSVEITGPSSSGENIQYF
TRBD2	TRBV10-3	TRBJ2-1	CAISDQTSGGAYEQFF
.	TRBV5-1	TRBJ1-3	CASSLAGLGLGNTIYF
.	TRBV27	TRBJ1-2	CASSFKGLYGYTF
.	TRBV6-6	TRBJ2-2	CASSYTDMGPGELFF
TRBD1	TRBV29-1	TRBJ2-7	CSVEDGTGGAEYF
.	TRBV7-9	TRBJ1-2	CASSLTETRYTF
.	TRBV6-5	TRBJ1-2	CASSYERAGGYTF
.	TRBV7-3	TRBJ1-1	CASSLSPQGPEAFF
.	TRBV2	TRBJ1-1	CASSDQYTEAFF
.	TRBV7-9	TRBJ1-1	CASSLEALF
.	TRBV6-1	TRBJ1-1	CASSEVSRDTEAFF
.	TRBV7-8	TRBJ2-3	CASSRDIEDTQYF
.	TRBV28	TRBJ1-2	CASSDRTDTF
.	TRBV29-1	TRBJ1-2	CSVELDNYGYTF
TRBD1	TRBV5-4	TRBJ2-2	CASSLLPDRATGELFF